These 9 T cell receptor beta chains were all obtained from the same sample, sequenced in a study of technical replicates of blood from a handful of donors. Assay: immunoSEQ multiplex PCR; the TCRdb copy retains only in-frame clones and omits some. The table lists 70,000 to 80,000 clones, roughly nine tenths of them singletons. Sequencing was carried out using T cells isolated from PBMCs. All receptors derive from a human donor in good health. Some clones in this sample may be carry-over from other donors' samples.

The CDR3 DNA is TGTGCCAGCTCACCAGGGACAGTAGAGACCCAGTACTTC. It codes for CASSPGTVETQYF. This chain joins TRBV18 and TRBJ2-5; 7 nucleotides align to TRBD1. This CDR3 is built from 13 residues. Trimming removed 2 bases from V and 4 bases from J; junction bases left unmatched: 1. Germline lookup yields CDR1 KGHSH and CDR2 LQKENI.

The V call is TRBV28, the J call TRBJ2-1; D is unresolved. Germline assignment: CDR1 MDHEN and CDR2 SYDVKM. Trimming took 5 bases from V and 6 from J, leaving 11 bases between them. This CDR3 is built from 13 residues. For the CDR3, the DNA is TGTGCCAGCAGTCCACGAGATGGCAATGAGCAGTTCTTC. Protein product: CASSPRDGNEQFF.

This clone was seen once. The rearrangement joins TRBV19 to TRBJ1-2; D is undetermined. CDR3 length equals 13 residues. Trimming took 4 bases from V and 2 from J, leaving 8 bases between them. CDR1 LNHDA and CDR2 SQIVND come from the germline V gene (reference sequence). The CDR3 DNA reads TGTGCCAGTAGTAGTTCCTCCAACTATGGCTACACCTTC. Protein product: CASSSSSNYGYTF.

The chain joins TRBV6-5 to TRBJ1-1; 9 nucleotides agree with TRBD1. The CDR3 has 15 amino acids. Trimming cost V 0 bases and J 5 bases; bases outside gene matches: 4. Germline V gene sequence: CDR1 MNHEY, CDR2 SVGAGI. This CDR3 is CASSYSGQGLTEAFF. As DNA, the CDR3 is TGTGCCAGCAGTTACTCCGGACAGGGGTTAACTGAAGCTTTCTTT.

V gene TRBV7-9 combines with J gene TRBJ1-1; TRBD1 matches at 10 bases. CDR1 is SEHNR, CDR2 FQNEAQ, per germline (reference sequence). The CDR3 runs 16 residues. V gave up 4 bases and J gave up 0 bases; unmatched junction bases: 5. The CDR3 here is CASSSGQGSMNTEAFF. CDR3 in DNA: TGTGCCAGCAGCTCGGGACAGGGGTCAATGAACACTGAAGCTTTCTTT.

This chain uses TRBV5-6 with TRBJ2-7; D remains unclear. Germline lookup yields CDR1 SGHDT and CDR2 YYEEEE. V was pared by 3 bases and J by 1 base, with 14 bases between. The CDR3 contains 15 residues. DNA for the CDR3: TGTGCCAGCAGCTCTCCGAGGTCGAGTTCCTACGAGCAGTACTTC. Translated: CASSSPRSSSYEQYF.

V gene TRBV5-1 combines with J gene TRBJ1-4; D gene unclear. V lost 1 base, J lost 0 bases, and 7 bases lay in between. The CDR3 consists of 15 residues. Germline V gene lookup returns CDR1 SGHRS and CDR2 YFSETQ. The chain's CDR3 is CASSLLSSTNEKLFF. Written as DNA, the CDR3 is TGCGCCAGCAGCTTGTTATCTTCAACTAATGAAAAACTGTTTTTT.

The sample holds a few counts of this clone. This sequence joins TRBV30 and TRBJ1-1, with D unclear. Germline assignment: CDR1 GTSNPN and CDR2 SVGIG (reference sequence). V gave up 4 bases and J gave up 1 base, with 7 bases separating them. This CDR3 has 12 amino acids. The CDR3 nucleotides read TGTGCCTGGACCCGGGAGAACACTGAAGCTTTCTTT. This sequence encodes CAWTRENTEAFF. The full variable domain, rest sourced from reference TRBV30 and TRBJ1-1, is SQTIHQWPATLVQPVGSPLSLECTVEGTSNPNLYWYRQAAGRGLQLLFYSVGIGQISSEVPQNLSASRPQDRQFILSSKKLLLSDSGFYLCAWTRENTEAFFGQGTRLTVV.

The V call is TRBV28, the J call TRBJ1-5; TRBD1 might be the D (5 bases). In germline, CDR1 is MDHEN, CDR2 SYDVKM. The V and J ends lost 2 bases and 5 bases respectively, with 16 bases between them. The CDR3 totals 16 residues. The CDR3 DNA follows: TGTGCCAGCAGTTTAGGTGCCCGGGGGTGGGATCAGCCCCAGCATTTT. This sequence encodes CASSLGARGWDQPQHF.